One and the same sample provided the 4 T cell receptor beta chains below, sequenced in a study of CD8+ T cells in alopecia areata. Isolated RNA was reverse transcribed into cDNA used as the sequencing template. Assay: immunoSEQ multiplex PCR; the TCRdb copy retains only in-frame clones and omits some. The table records approximately 120,000 clones, approximately 60% of them present only once. Treatment of the sample: oral pan-JAK inhibitor, 5-10 mg twice daily. The material sequenced was CD4+ T cells sorted from blood, taken at week 4, from a patient treated with tofacitinib. These receptors all stem from a human donor with alopecia areata.

By frequency in the sample, this clone is medium-sized. The chain links TRBV2 to TRBJ2-7; D gene ambiguous. Germline loops: CDR1 SNHLY, CDR2 FYNNEI. There are 14 residues in the CDR3. Trimming pared 4 bases from V and 3 bases from J, leaving 13 bases between. The chain's CDR3 is CASSGANTNYEQYF. The CDR3 coding sequence is TGTGCCAGCAGTGGGGCTAACACCAACTACGAGCAGTACTTC.

The chain joins TRBV30 to TRBJ1-2; 8 positions match TRBD1. V gave up 4 bases and J gave up 6 bases; unmatched junction bases: 10. CDR1 and CDR2 (germline): GTSNPN, SVGIG (reference sequence). The CDR3 loop spans 14 amino acids. In DNA, the CDR3 is TGTGCCTGGATATCCGGGACAGGAAGCGATGGCTACACCTTC. Translated: CAWISGTGSDGYTF.

The V and J genes are TRBV19 and TRBJ2-1, with 11 bases lining up with TRBD2. The CDR3 extends over 17 amino acids. V gave up 4 bases and J gave up 6 bases; unmatched junction bases: 11. Per the germline V gene, CDR1 is LNHDA and CDR2 is SQIVND (reference sequence). The CDR3 region has the DNA TGTGCCAGTAGTACAACTAGCGGGAGACCGGATGGCAATGAGCAGTTCTTC. Translation gives CASSTTSGRPDGNEQFF. The variable domain in full, with the rest retrieved from reference TRBV19 and TRBJ2-1, is DGGITQSPKYLFRKEGQNVTLSCEQNLNHDAMYWYRQDPGQGLRLIYYSQIVNDFQKGDIAEGYSVSREKKESFPLTVTSAQKNPTAFYLCASSTTSGRPDGNEQFFGPGTRLTVL.

This clone has a handful of counts. The chain has TRBV7-2 and TRBJ1-1, with 8 bases lining up with TRBD1. V lost 8 bases and J lost 1; bases outside the gene matches: 6. Germline values: CDR1 SGHTA, CDR2 FQGNSA. This CDR3 has 14 residues. The CDR3 protein is CASGGGQGNTEAFF. The CDR3 DNA sequence: TGTGCCAGCGGCGGAGGACAGGGGAACACTGAAGCTTTCTTT. Complete variable domain (other parts from reference TRBV7-2 and TRBJ1-1): GAGVSQSPSNKVTEKGKDVELRCDPISGHTALYWYRQSLGQGLEFLIYFQGNSAPDKSGLPSDRFSAERTGGSVSTLTIQRTQQEDSAVYLCASGGGQGNTEAFFGQGTRLTVV.